The rows below give T cell receptor beta chains drawn from one sample of a study of radiation and T cells in renal cell carcinoma. The data were produced by immunoSEQ multiplex PCR, yet TCRdb's version contains in-frame clones alone and is incomplete. Of about 130,000 clones detected, 75% to 85% appear once; the ten largest clones hold 1.5% to 2%. This sample comprised blood, obtained from a patient whose treatment included radiotherapy and nephrectomy. These receptors were taken from a woman aged 60 to 75 with renal cell carcinoma. Both conserved end residues are trimmed from each CDR3. Each record gives: V gene, D gene, CDR3 length, J gene, CDR3 protein. D genes are given only for firm matches.

V gene: TRBV9; D gene: .; CDR3 length: 15; J gene: TRBJ2-3; CDR3 protein: ASSVGEWEFTADTQY
V gene: TRBV15; D gene: TRBD1; CDR3 length: 15; J gene: TRBJ2-5; CDR3 protein: ATSRGRTGGFIETQY
V gene: TRBV6-1; D gene: TRBD1; CDR3 length: 16; J gene: TRBJ2-6; CDR3 protein: ASSENYRGLGGANVLT
V gene: TRBV28; D gene: .; CDR3 length: 11; J gene: TRBJ2-1; CDR3 protein: ASSLVVLDEQF
V gene: TRBV28; D gene: .; CDR3 length: 14; J gene: TRBJ2-4; CDR3 protein: ASSPTGALAKNIQY
V gene: TRBV7-3; D gene: .; CDR3 length: 11; J gene: TRBJ1-2; CDR3 protein: ASSLNRDSGYT
V gene: TRBV6-5; D gene: .; CDR3 length: 10; J gene: TRBJ1-2; CDR3 protein: ASSEQAYGYT
V gene: TRBV6-6; D gene: .; CDR3 length: 12; J gene: TRBJ1-2; CDR3 protein: ASSPSDSGYGYT
V gene: TRBV19; D gene: .; CDR3 length: 17; J gene: TRBJ1-5; CDR3 protein: ASSPQATGLRASNQPQH
V gene: TRBV7-9; D gene: TRBD1; CDR3 length: 15; J gene: TRBJ1-1; CDR3 protein: ASSDTPSTGRNTEAF
V gene: TRBV28; D gene: .; CDR3 length: 11; J gene: TRBJ1-4; CDR3 protein: ATTGPPNEKLF
V gene: TRBV9; D gene: .; CDR3 length: 12; J gene: TRBJ1-5; CDR3 protein: ASSVEGGNRPQH
V gene: TRBV7-8; D gene: TRBD2; CDR3 length: 16; J gene: TRBJ2-5; CDR3 protein: ASSQWGGLAGERETQY
V gene: TRBV29-1; D gene: .; CDR3 length: 12; J gene: TRBJ2-5; CDR3 protein: SVERQGQQETQY
V gene: TRBV11-2; D gene: .; CDR3 length: 14; J gene: TRBJ1-5; CDR3 protein: ASSLNEGVSNQPQH
V gene: TRBV19; D gene: .; CDR3 length: 14; J gene: TRBJ1-3; CDR3 protein: ASSIDGAASGNTIY
V gene: TRBV21-1; D gene: .; CDR3 length: 12; J gene: TRBJ1-1; CDR3 protein: ASSKRKENTEAF
V gene: TRBV27; D gene: .; CDR3 length: 15; J gene: TRBJ1-5; CDR3 protein: ASSPWAEATGNQPQH
V gene: TRBV29-1; D gene: TRBD1; CDR3 length: 14; J gene: TRBJ1-1; CDR3 protein: SVSNPGTGLETEAF
V gene: TRBV5-5; D gene: TRBD1; CDR3 length: 13; J gene: TRBJ1-4; CDR3 protein: ASSGTGDSNEKLF
V gene: TRBV7-2; D gene: TRBD1; CDR3 length: 13; J gene: TRBJ2-3; CDR3 protein: ASSPQTGIADTQY
V gene: TRBV7-7; D gene: TRBD2; CDR3 length: 13; J gene: TRBJ2-1; CDR3 protein: ASSSLAGGPNEQF
V gene: TRBV12-5; D gene: TRBD2; CDR3 length: 13; J gene: TRBJ2-3; CDR3 protein: ASGAGLAETDTQY
V gene: TRBV7-9; D gene: TRBD1; CDR3 length: 11; J gene: TRBJ1-2; CDR3 protein: ASSPGQGDGYT
V gene: TRBV5-1; D gene: .; CDR3 length: 14; J gene: TRBJ2-2; CDR3 protein: ASSLGRSANTGELF
V gene: TRBV28; D gene: TRBD2; CDR3 length: 16; J gene: TRBJ2-1; CDR3 protein: ASSLGQPPGGPLNEQF
V gene: TRBV28; D gene: .; CDR3 length: 13; J gene: TRBJ2-7; CDR3 protein: ASSLPRARKMEQY
V gene: TRBV30; D gene: TRBD1; CDR3 length: 13; J gene: TRBJ1-6; CDR3 protein: AWEEGAIYNSPLH
V gene: TRBV21-1; D gene: .; CDR3 length: 19; J gene: TRBJ2-3; CDR3 protein: ASSKEWPQDTSGGGPDTQY
V gene: TRBV16; D gene: TRBD1; CDR3 length: 13; J gene: TRBJ1-2; CDR3 protein: ASSQWKGAPYGYT
V gene: TRBV18; D gene: .; CDR3 length: 12; J gene: TRBJ2-3; CDR3 protein: ASSPGMASDTQY
V gene: TRBV30; D gene: TRBD2; CDR3 length: 14; J gene: TRBJ2-1; CDR3 protein: AWSPTGLAGYNEQF
V gene: TRBV4-2; D gene: .; CDR3 length: 13; J gene: TRBJ1-1; CDR3 protein: ASSQEPRGRTEAF
V gene: TRBV7-9; D gene: .; CDR3 length: 12; J gene: TRBJ1-2; CDR3 protein: ASSLGGAIYGYT
V gene: TRBV28; D gene: TRBD1; CDR3 length: 12; J gene: TRBJ1-2; CDR3 protein: ASSATGTGGGYT
V gene: TRBV18; D gene: TRBD1; CDR3 length: 12; J gene: TRBJ1-1; CDR3 protein: ASSKQGGTTEAF
V gene: TRBV19; D gene: .; CDR3 length: 13; J gene: TRBJ2-1; CDR3 protein: ASNEGGSSYNEQF
V gene: TRBV6-1; D gene: TRBD1; CDR3 length: 11; J gene: TRBJ1-4; CDR3 protein: ASRGQGREKLF
V gene: TRBV27; D gene: .; CDR3 length: 10; J gene: TRBJ1-1; CDR3 protein: ASSSVNTEAF
V gene: TRBV9; D gene: TRBD2; CDR3 length: 17; J gene: TRBJ2-5; CDR3 protein: ASSVAPGTSGSGVGTQY
V gene: TRBV7-7; D gene: .; CDR3 length: 12; J gene: TRBJ2-1; CDR3 protein: ASSLAGTINEQF
V gene: TRBV29-1; D gene: TRBD2; CDR3 length: 15; J gene: TRBJ2-7; CDR3 protein: SVCDYGGNRPSYEQY
V gene: TRBV9; D gene: TRBD2; CDR3 length: 13; J gene: TRBJ2-1; CDR3 protein: ASSSGLAAYNEQF
V gene: TRBV27; D gene: .; CDR3 length: 12; J gene: TRBJ1-1; CDR3 protein: ASSFLAGSTEAF
V gene: TRBV4-2; D gene: .; CDR3 length: 16; J gene: TRBJ1-5; CDR3 protein: ASSQDLGQALHNQPQH
V gene: TRBV7-7; D gene: .; CDR3 length: 14; J gene: TRBJ2-2; CDR3 protein: ASSLAEPQGTGELF
V gene: TRBV13; D gene: .; CDR3 length: 12; J gene: TRBJ1-2; CDR3 protein: ASSLGQSNYGYT
V gene: TRBV5-4; D gene: TRBD1; CDR3 length: 12; J gene: TRBJ1-5; CDR3 protein: ASILLQGRQPQH
V gene: TRBV4-3; D gene: TRBD1; CDR3 length: 16; J gene: TRBJ1-2; CDR3 protein: ASSPGMRGPRANYGYT
V gene: TRBV30; D gene: TRBD1; CDR3 length: 12; J gene: TRBJ1-6; CDR3 protein: AWLTTGVNSPLH
V gene: TRBV4-3; D gene: TRBD1; CDR3 length: 16; J gene: TRBJ2-2; CDR3 protein: ASSQDRDRGPNTGELF
V gene: TRBV5-1; D gene: .; CDR3 length: 12; J gene: TRBJ1-1; CDR3 protein: ASSWKGPDTEAF
V gene: TRBV7-3; D gene: .; CDR3 length: 9; J gene: TRBJ2-5; CDR3 protein: ASSFGETQY
V gene: TRBV7-3; D gene: .; CDR3 length: 13; J gene: TRBJ1-1; CDR3 protein: ASSLKTGPNTEAF
V gene: TRBV28; D gene: .; CDR3 length: 13; J gene: TRBJ2-2; CDR3 protein: ASTPLGTNTGELF
V gene: TRBV4-1; D gene: .; CDR3 length: 13; J gene: TRBJ2-3; CDR3 protein: ASSQDDRKSDTQY
V gene: TRBV2; D gene: .; CDR3 length: 11; J gene: TRBJ1-2; CDR3 protein: ASSEGVGYGYT